Shown below are 2 T cell receptor beta chains from a single sample sequenced in a study of blood T cells in healthy people across ages. With a J-beta primer mix and a sample-barcoded 5' primer, a second PCR ran about 7 to 11 cycles. TCRdb reprocessed the 5' RACE reads with MiXCR, giving one entry per CDR3 protein. The sample lists around 800,000 distinct CDR3 sequences, around half occurring once. The sample consisted of blood. The receptors derive from an elderly man in good health.

This clonotype was counted between two and nine times. This rearrangement joins TRBV5-1 to TRBJ2-6; D remains unclear. V was pared by 7 bases and J by 1 base, with 12 bases between. The CDR3 runs to 15 residues. The germline V gene encodes CDR1 SGHRS and CDR2 YFSETQ. The CDR3 DNA reads as TGCGCCAGCGCACTTACGGCTTCTGGGGCCAACGTCCTGACTTTC. Translated, it gives CASALTASGANVLTF.

CDR3 region: CASSFQLAGSTDTQYF. As DNA, the CDR3 is TGTGCCAGCAGCTTTCAACTAGCGGGGTCGACAGATACGCAGTATTTT. This sequence joins TRBV7-9 and TRBJ2-3, with TRBD2 matching over 10 bases. The CDR3 sequence is 16 residues long. With V trimmed by 3 bases and J by 3 bases, 6 bases remained unmatched. Germline V gene lookup returns CDR1 SEHNR and CDR2 FQNEAQ (reference sequence).